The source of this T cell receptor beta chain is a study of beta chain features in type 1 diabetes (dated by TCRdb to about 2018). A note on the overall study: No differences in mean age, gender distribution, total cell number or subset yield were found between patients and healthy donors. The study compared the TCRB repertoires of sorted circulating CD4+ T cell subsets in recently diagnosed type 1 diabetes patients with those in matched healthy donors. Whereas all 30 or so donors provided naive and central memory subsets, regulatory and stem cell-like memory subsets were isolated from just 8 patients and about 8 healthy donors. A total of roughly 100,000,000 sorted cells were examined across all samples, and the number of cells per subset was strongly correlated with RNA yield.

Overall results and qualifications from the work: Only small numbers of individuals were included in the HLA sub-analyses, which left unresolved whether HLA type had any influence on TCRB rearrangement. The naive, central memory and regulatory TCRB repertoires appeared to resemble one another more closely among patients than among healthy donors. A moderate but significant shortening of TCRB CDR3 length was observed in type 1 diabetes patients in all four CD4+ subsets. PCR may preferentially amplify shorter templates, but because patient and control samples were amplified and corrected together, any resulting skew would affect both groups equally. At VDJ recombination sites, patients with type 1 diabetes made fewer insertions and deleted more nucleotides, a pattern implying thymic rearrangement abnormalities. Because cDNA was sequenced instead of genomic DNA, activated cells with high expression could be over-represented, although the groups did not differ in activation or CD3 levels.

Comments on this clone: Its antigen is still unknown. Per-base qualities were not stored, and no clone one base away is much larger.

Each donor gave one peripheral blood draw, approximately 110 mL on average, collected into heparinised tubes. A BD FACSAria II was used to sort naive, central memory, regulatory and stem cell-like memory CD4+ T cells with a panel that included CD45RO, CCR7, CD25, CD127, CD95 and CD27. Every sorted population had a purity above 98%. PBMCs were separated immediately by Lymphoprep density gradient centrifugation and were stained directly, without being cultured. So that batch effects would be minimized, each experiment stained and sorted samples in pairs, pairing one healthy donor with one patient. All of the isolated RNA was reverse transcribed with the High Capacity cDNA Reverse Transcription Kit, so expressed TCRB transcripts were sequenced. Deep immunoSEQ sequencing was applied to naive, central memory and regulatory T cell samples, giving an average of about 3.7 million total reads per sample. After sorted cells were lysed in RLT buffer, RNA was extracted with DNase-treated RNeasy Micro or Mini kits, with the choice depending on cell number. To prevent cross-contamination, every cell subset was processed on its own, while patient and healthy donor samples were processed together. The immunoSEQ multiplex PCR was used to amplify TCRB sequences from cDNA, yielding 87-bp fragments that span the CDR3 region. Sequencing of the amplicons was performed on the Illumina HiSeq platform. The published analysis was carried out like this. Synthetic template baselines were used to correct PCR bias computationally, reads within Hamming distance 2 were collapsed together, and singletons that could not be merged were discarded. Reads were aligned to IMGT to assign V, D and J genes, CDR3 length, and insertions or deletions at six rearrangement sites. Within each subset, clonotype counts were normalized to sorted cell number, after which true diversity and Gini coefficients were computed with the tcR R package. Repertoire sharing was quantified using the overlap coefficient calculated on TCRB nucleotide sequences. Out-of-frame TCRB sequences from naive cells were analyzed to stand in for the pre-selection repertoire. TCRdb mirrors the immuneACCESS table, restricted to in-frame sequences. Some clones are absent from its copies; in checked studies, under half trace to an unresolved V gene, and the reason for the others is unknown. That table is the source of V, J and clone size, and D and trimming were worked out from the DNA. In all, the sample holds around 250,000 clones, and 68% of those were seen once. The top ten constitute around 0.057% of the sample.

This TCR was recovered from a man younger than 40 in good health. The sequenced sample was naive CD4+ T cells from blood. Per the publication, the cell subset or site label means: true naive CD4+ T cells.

The bases read TGTGCCAGCAGCTACCGGGACAGGGACTACGAGCAGTACTTC. This sequence encodes CASSYRDRDYEQYF. This receptor chain uses TRBV11-2 and TRBJ2-7; TRBD1 lines up with 9 middle nucleotides. The CDR3 runs 14 residues from the cysteine to the phenylalanine. CDR3 DNA is the only sequence kept; it has 42 bases, read in frame from the first base. Trimming takes 4 bases off V and 3 bases off J; junction bases not matched to a gene: 4. The germline V gene encodes CDR1 SGHAT and CDR2 FQNNGV.